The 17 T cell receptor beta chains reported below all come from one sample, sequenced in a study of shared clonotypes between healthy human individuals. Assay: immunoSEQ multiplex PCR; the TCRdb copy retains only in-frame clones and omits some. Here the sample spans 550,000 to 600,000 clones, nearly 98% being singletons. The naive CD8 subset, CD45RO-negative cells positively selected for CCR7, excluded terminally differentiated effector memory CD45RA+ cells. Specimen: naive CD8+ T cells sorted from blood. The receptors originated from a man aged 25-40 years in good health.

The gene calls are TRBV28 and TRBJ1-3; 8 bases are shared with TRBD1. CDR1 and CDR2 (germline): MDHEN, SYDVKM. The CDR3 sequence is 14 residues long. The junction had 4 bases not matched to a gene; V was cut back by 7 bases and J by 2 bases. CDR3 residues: CASKPTGAGNTIYF. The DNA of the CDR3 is TGTGCCAGCAAACCGACAGGGGCTGGAAACACCATATATTTT. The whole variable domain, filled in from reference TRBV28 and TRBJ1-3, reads DVKVTQSSRYLVKRTGEKVFLECVQDMDHENMFWYRQDPGLGLRLIYFSYDVKMKEKGDIPEGYSVSREKKERFSLILESASTNQTSMYLCASKPTGAGNTIYFGEGSWLTVV.

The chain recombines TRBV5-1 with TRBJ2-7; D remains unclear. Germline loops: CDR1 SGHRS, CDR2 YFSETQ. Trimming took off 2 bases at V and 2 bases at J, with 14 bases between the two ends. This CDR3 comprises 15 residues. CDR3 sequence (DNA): TGCGCCAGCAGCTTCTTCCCCGGGCCTGCCTACGAGCAGTACTTC. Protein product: CASSFFPGPAYEQYF.

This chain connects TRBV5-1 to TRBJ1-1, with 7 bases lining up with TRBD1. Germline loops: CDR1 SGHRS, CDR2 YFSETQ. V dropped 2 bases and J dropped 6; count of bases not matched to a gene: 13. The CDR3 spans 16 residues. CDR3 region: CASSFDRVRLSAEAFF. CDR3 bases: TGCGCCAGCAGCTTCGACAGGGTCCGCTTGAGCGCTGAAGCTTTCTTT.

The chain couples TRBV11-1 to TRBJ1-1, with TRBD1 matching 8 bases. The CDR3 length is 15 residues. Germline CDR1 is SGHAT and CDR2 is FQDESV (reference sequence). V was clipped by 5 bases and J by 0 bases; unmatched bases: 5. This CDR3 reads CASSPTDRVNTEAFF. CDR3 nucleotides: TGTGCCAGCAGCCCTACGGACAGGGTGAACACTGAAGCTTTCTTT.

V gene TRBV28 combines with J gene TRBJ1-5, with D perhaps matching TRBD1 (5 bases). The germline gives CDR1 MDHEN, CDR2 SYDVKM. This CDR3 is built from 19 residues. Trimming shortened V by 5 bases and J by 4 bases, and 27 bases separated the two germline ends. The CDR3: CASSPFEGRVVVGNQPQHF. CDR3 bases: TGTGCCAGCAGTCCCTTCGAAGGCAGGGTGGTTGTTGGAAATCAGCCCCAGCATTTT.

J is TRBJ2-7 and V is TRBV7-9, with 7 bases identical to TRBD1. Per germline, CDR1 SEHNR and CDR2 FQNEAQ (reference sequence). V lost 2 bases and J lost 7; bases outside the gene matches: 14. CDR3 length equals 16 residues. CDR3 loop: CASSLWGRGSLGEQYF. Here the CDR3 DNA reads TGTGCCAGCAGCTTATGGGGCAGGGGGTCACTCGGGGAGCAGTACTTC.

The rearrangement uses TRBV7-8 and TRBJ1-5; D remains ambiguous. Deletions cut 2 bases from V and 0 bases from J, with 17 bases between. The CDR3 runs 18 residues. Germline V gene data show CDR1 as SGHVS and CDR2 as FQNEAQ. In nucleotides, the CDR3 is TGTGCCAGCAGCTTACACATGGAGAGGGTGAATAGCAATCAGCCCCAGCATTTT. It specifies CASSLHMERVNSNQPQHF.

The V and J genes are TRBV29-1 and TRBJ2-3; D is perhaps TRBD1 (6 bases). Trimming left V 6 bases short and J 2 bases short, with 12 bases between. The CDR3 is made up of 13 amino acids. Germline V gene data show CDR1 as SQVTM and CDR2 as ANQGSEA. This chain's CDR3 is CSVLGADTDTQYF. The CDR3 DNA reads TGCAGCGTCCTGGGGGCGGACACAGATACGCAGTATTTT.

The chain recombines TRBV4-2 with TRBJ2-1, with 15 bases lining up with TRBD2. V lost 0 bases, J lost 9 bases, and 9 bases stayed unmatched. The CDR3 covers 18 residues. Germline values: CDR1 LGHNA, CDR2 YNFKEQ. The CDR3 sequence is CASSQEPGLAGGPGEQFF. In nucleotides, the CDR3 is TGTGCCAGCAGCCAAGAACCGGGACTAGCGGGAGGACCAGGTGAGCAGTTCTTC.

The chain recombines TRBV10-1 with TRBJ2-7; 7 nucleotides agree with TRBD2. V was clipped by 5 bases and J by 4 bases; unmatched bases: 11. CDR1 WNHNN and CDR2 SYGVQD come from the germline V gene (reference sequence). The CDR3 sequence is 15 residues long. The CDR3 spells CASSRLAAGSYEQYF. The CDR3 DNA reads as TGCGCCAGCAGTCGGCTAGCGGCGGGGAGTTACGAGCAGTACTTC.

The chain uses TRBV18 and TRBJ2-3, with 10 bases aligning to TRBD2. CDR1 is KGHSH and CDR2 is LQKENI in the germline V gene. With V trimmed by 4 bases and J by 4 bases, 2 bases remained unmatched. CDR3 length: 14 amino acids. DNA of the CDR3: TGTGCCAGCTCACAAGCGGGAGGGGCAGATACGCAGTATTTT. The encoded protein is CASSQAGGADTQYF. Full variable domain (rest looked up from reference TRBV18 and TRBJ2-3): NAGVMQNPRHLVRRRGQEARLRCSPMKGHSHVYWYRQLPEEGLKFMVYLQKENIIDESGMPKERFSAEFPKEGPSILRIQQVVRGDSAAYFCASSQAGGADTQYFGPGTRLTVL.

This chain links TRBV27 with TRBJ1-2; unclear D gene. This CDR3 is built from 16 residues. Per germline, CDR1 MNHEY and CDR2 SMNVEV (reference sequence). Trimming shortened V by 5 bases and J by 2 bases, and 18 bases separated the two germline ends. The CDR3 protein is CASSPLGQAINYGYTF. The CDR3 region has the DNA TGTGCCAGCAGTCCCCTCGGGCAGGCAATAAACTATGGCTACACCTTC.

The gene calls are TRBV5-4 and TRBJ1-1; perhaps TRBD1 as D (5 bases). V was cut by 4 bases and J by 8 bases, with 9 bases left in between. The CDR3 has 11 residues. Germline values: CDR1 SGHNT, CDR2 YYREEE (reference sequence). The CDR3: CASSLREEAFF. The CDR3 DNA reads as TGTGCCAGCAGCCTCAGGGAGGAAGCTTTCTTT.

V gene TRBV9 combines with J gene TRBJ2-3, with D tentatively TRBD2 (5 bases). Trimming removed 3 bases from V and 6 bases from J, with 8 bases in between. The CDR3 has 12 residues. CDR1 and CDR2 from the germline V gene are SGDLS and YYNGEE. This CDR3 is CASSAPSDTQYF. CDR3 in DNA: TGTGCCAGCAGCGCCCCTAGCGATACGCAGTATTTT.

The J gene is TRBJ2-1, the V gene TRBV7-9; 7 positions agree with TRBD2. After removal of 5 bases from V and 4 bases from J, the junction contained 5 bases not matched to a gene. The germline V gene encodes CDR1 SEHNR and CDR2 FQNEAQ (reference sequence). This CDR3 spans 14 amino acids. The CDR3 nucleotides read TGTGCCAGCAGCCGCAGCGGGAAGTACAATGAGCAGTTCTTC. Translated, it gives CASSRSGKYNEQFF. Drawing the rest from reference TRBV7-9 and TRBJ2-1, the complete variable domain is DTGVSQNPRHKITKRGQNVTFRCDPISEHNRLYWYRQTLGQGPEFLTYFQNEAQLEKSRLLSDRFSAERPKGSFSTLEIQRTEQGDSAMYLCASSRSGKYNEQFFGPGTRLTVL.

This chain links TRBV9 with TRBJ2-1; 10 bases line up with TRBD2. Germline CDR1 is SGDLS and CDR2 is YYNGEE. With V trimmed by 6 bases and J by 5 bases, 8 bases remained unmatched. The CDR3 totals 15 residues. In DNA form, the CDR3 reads TGTGCCAGCACCCTGGGACTAGCGCCCCACAATGAGCAGTTCTTC. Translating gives CASTLGLAPHNEQFF.

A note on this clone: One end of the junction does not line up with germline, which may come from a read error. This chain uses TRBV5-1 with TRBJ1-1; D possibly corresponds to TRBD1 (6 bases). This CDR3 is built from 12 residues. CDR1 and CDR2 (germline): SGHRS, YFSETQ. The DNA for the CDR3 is TGCGCCAGCAGCTGGGGGGACACAGAAGCTTTCTTT. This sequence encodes CASSWGDTEAFF.